The source of this T cell receptor (beta chain) is a study of blood T cell repertoires in COVID-19. About the study: The United States, Italy and Spain supplied acute and convalescent COVID-19 samples.

CDR1 and CDR2 from the germline V gene are SEHNR and FQNEAQ (reference sequence). Losses at the gene ends were 5 bases for V and 2 bases for J; bases not matched to a gene: 9. This CDR3 region has 15 residues. The protocol was immunoSEQ multiplex PCR, while the TCRdb copy is restricted to in-frame clones and leaves out a portion. The table has 360,000 or so clones, almost 90% seen once. The study recruited people aged about 18 to 90 years across some 23 US areas. The source is a woman younger than 45 who had been exposed to COVID-19. The sample taken for sequencing was PBMCs or T cells enriched from blood (not recorded which). This sequence joins TRBV7-9 and TRBJ2-7; 7 bases map to TRBD1. The CDR3: CASSPRGTATYEQYF. CDR3 DNA: TGTGCCAGCAGCCCGAGAGGGACAGCTACCTACGAGCAGTACTTC.